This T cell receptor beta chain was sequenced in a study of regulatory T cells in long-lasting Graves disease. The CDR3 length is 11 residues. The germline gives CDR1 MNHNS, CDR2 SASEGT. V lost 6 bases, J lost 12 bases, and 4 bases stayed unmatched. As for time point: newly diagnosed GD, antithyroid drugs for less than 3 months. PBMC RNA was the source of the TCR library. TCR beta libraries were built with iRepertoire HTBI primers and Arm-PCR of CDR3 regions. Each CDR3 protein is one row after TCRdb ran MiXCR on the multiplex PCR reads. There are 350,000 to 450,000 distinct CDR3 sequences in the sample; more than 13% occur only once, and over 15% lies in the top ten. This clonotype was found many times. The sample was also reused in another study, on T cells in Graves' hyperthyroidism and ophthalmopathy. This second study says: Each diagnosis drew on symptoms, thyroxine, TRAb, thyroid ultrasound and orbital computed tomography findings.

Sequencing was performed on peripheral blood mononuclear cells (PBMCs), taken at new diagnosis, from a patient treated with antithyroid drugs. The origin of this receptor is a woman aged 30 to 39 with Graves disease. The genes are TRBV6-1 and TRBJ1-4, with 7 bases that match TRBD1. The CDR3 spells CASRGGIELFF. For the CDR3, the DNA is TGTGCCAGCAGAGGGGGCATCGAACTGTTTTTT.